Following are 8 T cell receptor beta chains from one sample sequenced in a study of control samples from healthy donors and cancer patients. Only in-frame clones appear in the TCRdb table, and some are missing; sequencing was by immunoSEQ multiplex PCR. Of approximately 160,000 clones detected, around 92% appear once; the ten largest clones hold around 2%. Sequenced: blood. Receptor source: a woman aged 40 to 50 in good health.

The chain links TRBV7-9 to TRBJ2-7, with TRBD1 as a possible D gene (5 bases). Germline V lookup: CDR1 SEHNR, CDR2 FQNEAQ (reference sequence). V was clipped by 5 bases and J by 2 bases, with 7 bases between them. There are 12 residues in the CDR3. In DNA, the CDR3 is TGTGCCAGCAGCCCGGACACCTACGAGCAGTACTTC. Translation gives CASSPDTYEQYF.

V and J are TRBV5-5 and TRBJ1-2, with D unclear. V gave up 2 bases and J gave up 1 base, with 6 bases separating them. The CDR3 has 13 amino acids. Germline CDR1 reads SGHKS; CDR2 reads YYEKEE (reference sequence). Written as DNA, the CDR3 is TGTGCCAGCAGCTTCGACCTTAACTATGGCTACACCTTC. Translated, it gives CASSFDLNYGYTF.

The J gene is TRBJ2-5, the V gene TRBV7-7; D is unresolved. Germline CDR1 reads SSHAT; CDR2 reads FNYEAQ (reference sequence). V was cut by 11 bases and J by 5 bases, with 6 bases left in between. The CDR3 loop spans 9 amino acids. The chain's CDR3 is CAVGETQYF. For the CDR3, the DNA is TGTGCCGTCGGGGAGACCCAGTACTTC.

Remarks on this clone: At one boundary the junction diverges from the germline segment, which might be a read error. The rearrangement uses TRBV7-7 and TRBJ2-1; D is perhaps TRBD1 (5 bases). In germline, CDR1 is SSHAT, CDR2 FNYEAQ (reference sequence). This CDR3 is built from 13 residues. The CDR3, as DNA: TGTGCCAGCAGCTCAACAGGTGACAATGGGCAGTTCTTC. It translates to CASSSTGDNGQFF.

Of note for this clone: Other DNA sequences in this specimen translate into the identical CDR3. Here the CDR3 DNA reads TGTGCCAGCAGCTTAAATCCGGGGGGGGGCTACGAGCAGTACTTC. Translated: CASSLNPGGGYEQYF. The chain has TRBV7-3 and TRBJ2-7, with 8 bases fitting TRBD2. V dropped 1 base and J dropped 3; count of bases not matched to a gene: 5. This CDR3 has 15 residues. CDR1 is SGHTA and CDR2 is FQGTGA in the germline V gene.

This clone was detected only once. The gene calls are TRBV11-2 and TRBJ2-2, with TRBD1 matching 9 bases. Germline values: CDR1 SGHAT, CDR2 FQNNGV. The CDR3 has 16 amino acids. After removal of 5 bases from V and 2 bases from J, the junction contained 6 bases not matched to a gene. CDR3 nucleotides: TGTGCCAGCAGCGCCTCGGGACAGGGTAACACCGGGGAGCTGTTTTTT. Translation: CASSASGQGNTGELFF.

V and J are TRBV5-4 and TRBJ1-4, with D perhaps TRBD1 (6 bases). Trimming took off 4 bases at V and 4 bases at J, with 11 bases between the two ends. In germline, CDR1 is SGHNT, CDR2 YYREEE (reference sequence). The CDR3 runs to 14 residues. In DNA, the CDR3 is TGTGCCAGCAGCGGAGGGGGGGGTAATGAAAAACTGTTTTTT. Its protein is CASSGGGGNEKLFF.

The chain has TRBV23-1 and TRBJ1-3; possible D gene TRBD1, 5 bases. TRBV23-1 is an ORF, and what it does is uncertain. V lost 7 bases and J lost 0, with 13 bases in between. This CDR3 comprises 15 residues. The DNA of the CDR3 is TGCGCCAGCACTCAGGGCAGAAACTCTGGAAACACCATATATTTT. The encoded protein is CASTQGRNSGNTIYF.